Below are 31 T cell receptor beta chains sequenced from a single sample in a study of cytomegalovirus exposure and HLA in healthy donors. With 60 Vbeta and 13 Jbeta primers, the PCR was carried out. The assay was immunoSEQ multiplex PCR, and TCRdb's table has in-frame clones only and misses some. The sample comprises around 110,000 clones, around 75% of which are singletons, and 1.6% rests with the top ten. The sample taken for sequencing was PBMCs. All receptors come from a woman under 30 in good health and CMV-seronegative.

The rearrangement links TRBV7-8 to TRBJ2-7; no firm D call. The CDR3 runs to 16 residues. Trimming took off 1 base at V and 2 bases at J, with 15 bases between the two ends. Germline V lookup: CDR1 SGHVS, CDR2 FQNEAQ. CDR3: CASSLEGSQSTYEQYF. Here the CDR3 DNA reads TGTGCCAGCAGCTTAGAAGGTTCACAGAGTACCTACGAGCAGTACTTC. Combining the CDR3 with reference TRBV7-8 and TRBJ2-7 gives the whole variable domain GAGVSQSPRYKVAKRGQDVALRCDPISGHVSLFWYQQALGQGPEFLTYFQNEAQLDKSGLPSDRFFAERPEGSVSTLKIQRTQQEDSAVYLCASSLEGSQSTYEQYFGPGTRLTVT.

This rearrangement joins TRBV7-2 to TRBJ2-1; TRBD2 aligns across 7 bases. With V trimmed by 5 bases and J by 12 bases, 19 bases remained unmatched. CDR1 is SGHTA, CDR2 FQGNSA, per germline. The CDR3 length is 16 residues. Written as DNA, the CDR3 is TGTGCCAGCAGCACCCGTCCGGGGGAGGGTGTAGGTGGGCAGTTCTTC. Amino acids: CASSTRPGEGVGGQFF.

CDR3 DNA: TGTGCCAGCAGTGAACTCGGTCTGGTGGCTGGAAACACCATATATTTT. Its protein product is CASSELGLVAGNTIYF. The chain is built from TRBV2 and TRBJ1-3; no definite D call. This CDR3 is 16 amino acids long. CDR1 is SNHLY, CDR2 FYNNEI, per germline. The V gene lost 2 bases and the J gene lost 2 bases, with 13 bases spanning the gap.

V is TRBV6-1 and J is TRBJ1-6; D gene unclear. Germline-derived CDR1 and CDR2 are MNHNS and SASEGT. The ends were cut back, 0 bases at V and 8 bases at J, with 11 bases in the middle. The CDR3 consists of 15 residues. CDR3 protein: CASSEAAAFYSPLHF. For the CDR3, the DNA is TGTGCCAGCAGTGAAGCGGCGGCCTTCTATTCACCCCTCCACTTT.

The V gene is TRBV29-1, the J gene TRBJ2-7, with D possibly matching TRBD1 (5 bases). V shed 2 bases and J shed 3 bases, with 11 bases lying between them. This CDR3 region has 13 residues. CDR1 is SQVTM, CDR2 ANQGSEA, per germline. CDR3 in DNA: TGCAGCGTTGAATTTACAGGCGACTACGAGCAGTACTTC. Its translation is CSVEFTGDYEQYF.

V and J are TRBV6-1 and TRBJ1-5; D is uncertain. The germline V and J ends were trimmed by 0 bases and 4 bases, with 10 bases remaining between them. CDR3 size: 15 residues. CDR1 MNHNS and CDR2 SASEGT come from the germline V gene. The CDR3 DNA follows: TGTGCCAGCAGTGAAGCGCTACTACGGAATCAGCCCCAGCATTTT. It is translated as CASSEALLRNQPQHF.

This rearrangement joins TRBV6-1 to TRBJ2-3, with 13 bases aligning to TRBD2. The V and J ends lost 3 bases and 7 bases, in that order; junction bases with no gene match: 13. The CDR3 spans 18 residues. Per the germline V gene, CDR1 is MNHNS and CDR2 is SASEGT. CDR3 amino acids: CASSDTWTSGGPENTQYF. CDR3 bases: TGTGCCAGCAGTGACACTTGGACTAGCGGGGGACCAGAAAATACGCAGTATTTT.

This chain uses TRBV6-4 with TRBJ2-1, with no clear D. CDR3 size: 13 residues. V was trimmed by 5 bases and J by 5 bases, leaving 10 bases between them. The germline gives CDR1 MRHNA, CDR2 SNTAGT. The CDR3 DNA reads as TGTGCCAGCAGTTGGAGTCTAAACAATGAGCAGTTCTTC. It specifies CASSWSLNNEQFF.

V gene TRBV27 combines with J gene TRBJ1-4; D uncertain. The V gene's germline CDR1 is MNHEY and CDR2 SMNVEV (reference sequence). V was pared by 5 bases and J by 5 bases, with 12 bases between. The CDR3 length is 14 residues. The CDR3 protein is CASSVLGKNEKLFF. The CDR3 DNA reads TGTGCCAGCAGTGTTCTCGGGAAAAATGAAAAACTGTTTTTT.

The J gene is TRBJ2-5, the V gene TRBV4-2, with TRBD2 as a possible D gene (5 bases). This CDR3 has 13 residues. Germline V gene data show CDR1 as LGHNA and CDR2 as YNFKEQ. Trimming shortened V by 4 bases and J by 4 bases, and 10 bases separated the two germline ends. CDR3 bases: TGTGCCAGCAGCCTAGCGTTCGCAGAGACCCAGTACTTC. Its translation: CASSLAFAETQYF.

V and J are TRBV27 and TRBJ1-1; D possibly corresponds to TRBD1 (5 bases). CDR3 length: 16 amino acids. The germline V gene has CDR1 MNHEY and CDR2 SMNVEV (reference sequence). Trimming stripped 5 bases from V and 6 bases from J, with 22 bases between. CDR3 DNA: TGTGCCAGCAGTCCCAGGGTCCAGGGTATCTATGCTGAAGCTTTCTTT. Translation gives CASSPRVQGIYAEAFF.

To note about this clone: Without the conserved terminal phenylalanine or tryptophan, this CDR3 likely stems from a read error. The DNA is omitted, as the CDR3 cannot be located on it reliably, and the CDR3 follows TCRdb's listing. The rearrangement joins TRBV4-1 to TRBJ1-1; TRBD1 is the table's D call and was not checked against the DNA. In germline, CDR1 is MGHRA, CDR2 YSYEKL. Ends included, the CDR3 has 16 residues. CDR3 sequence reads: CASSQDNAGARTEALV.

This clone was seen only a few times. The rearrangement joins TRBV5-6 to TRBJ1-2; 8 nucleotides line up with TRBD1. The ends lost 4 bases at V and 14 bases at J; junction bases unmatched: 13. CDR1 and CDR2 from the germline V gene are SGHDT and YYEEEE. The CDR3 totals 13 residues. In DNA, the CDR3 is TGTGCCAGCAGCCGCGGACAGGGCCTCTCTCGGACCTTC. As protein: CASSRGQGLSRTF.

The chain employs TRBV28 and TRBJ1-1; 11 bases are a match to TRBD1. From germline, CDR1 is MDHEN and CDR2 SYDVKM. CDR3 size: 18 residues. Trimming took 1 base from V and 5 from J; bases not matched to a gene: 12. The CDR3: CASSLFGQDRGRVTEAFF. The DNA for the CDR3 is TGTGCCAGCAGTTTATTCGGACAGGACAGGGGGCGGGTAACTGAAGCTTTCTTT. The complete variable domain, with remaining parts taken from reference TRBV28 and TRBJ1-1, reads DVKVTQSSRYLVKRTGEKVFLECVQDMDHENMFWYRQDPGLGLRLIYFSYDVKMKEKGDIPEGYSVSREKKERFSLILESASTNQTSMYLCASSLFGQDRGRVTEAFFGQGTRLTVV.

The J gene is TRBJ1-3, the V gene TRBV7-9, with D maybe TRBD1 (6 bases). CDR3 length: 16 residues. CDR1 is SEHNR, CDR2 FQNEAQ, per germline (reference sequence). V was shortened by 1 base and J by 2 bases, with 12 bases between the two germline ends. The CDR3 loop reads CASSLGGTTTGNTIYF. CDR3 bases: TGTGCCAGCAGCTTAGGGGGGACAACTACTGGAAACACCATATATTTT.

V and J are TRBV4-1 and TRBJ1-6; 9 positions match TRBD1. The CDR3 consists of 18 residues. CDR1 and CDR2 from the germline V gene are MGHRA and YSYEKL. J was trimmed by 0 bases and V by 4 bases; bases with no gene match: 7. The CDR3 DNA follows: TGCGCCAGCAGCCTACGGGACAGGGTGAGCTCCTATAATTCACCCCTCCACTTT. It codes for CASSLRDRVSSYNSPLHF.

The J gene is TRBJ2-1, the V gene TRBV6-5; perhaps TRBD1 as D (6 bases). The germline gives CDR1 MNHEY, CDR2 SVGAGI. Deletions cut 0 bases from V and 3 bases from J, with 12 bases between. The CDR3 spans 16 residues. The CDR3 sequence is CASSYSGQGLYNEQFF. The CDR3, as DNA: TGTGCCAGCAGTTACTCGGGTCAGGGGCTCTACAATGAGCAGTTCTTC.

The V and J genes are TRBV6-5 and TRBJ2-7, with TRBD2 matching 8 bases. After removal of 3 bases from V and 3 bases from J, the junction contained 7 bases not matched to a gene. There are 15 residues in the CDR3. Germline V gene data show CDR1 as MNHEY and CDR2 as SVGAGI. CDR3 nucleotides: TGTGCCAGCAGTTATTCCCCCGGGACTAGCTACGAGCAGTACTTC. It codes for CASSYSPGTSYEQYF.

The V call is TRBV28, the J call TRBJ2-7; 8 bases match TRBD2. Per the germline V gene, CDR1 is MDHEN and CDR2 is SYDVKM. There are 15 residues in the CDR3. After removal of 5 bases from V and 3 bases from J, the junction contained 9 bases not matched to a gene. This CDR3 is CASSTSGRSGYEQYF. CDR3 sequence (DNA): TGTGCCAGCAGTACTAGCGGACGGTCCGGCTACGAGCAGTACTTC.

This chain joins TRBV27 and TRBJ1-2, with TRBD1 matching over 7 bases. Germline lookup yields CDR1 MNHEY and CDR2 SMNVEV (reference sequence). This CDR3 has 14 amino acids. The J segment lost 4 bases and the V segment lost 2 bases, leaving 4 bases of the junction unmatched. The CDR3 region is CASSLSQGVYGYTF. In DNA form, the CDR3 reads TGTGCCAGCAGTTTAAGTCAGGGGGTCTATGGCTACACCTTC.

This chain joins TRBV19 and TRBJ1-5; D is undetermined. Trimming removed 0 bases from V and 7 bases from J, with 13 bases in between. This CDR3 is 15 amino acids long. Germline V CDR1 and CDR2: LNHDA, SQIVND (reference sequence). In DNA form, the CDR3 reads TGTGCCAGTAGTATAGAAACACTCCCGGGACAGCCCCAGCATTTT. It codes for CASSIETLPGQPQHF.

This clone was found once. The rearrangement uses TRBV30 and TRBJ1-3, with a weak D call TRBD1 (5 bases). The V gene's germline CDR1 is GTSNPN and CDR2 SVGIG (reference sequence). The CDR3 length is 16 residues. V was shortened by 1 base and J by 0 bases, with 13 bases between the two germline ends. The CDR3 is CAWSGFVTASGNTIYF. In DNA form, the CDR3 reads TGTGCCTGGAGTGGGTTTGTGACAGCCTCTGGAAACACCATATATTTT.

This clone appeared a few times. The chain joins TRBV28 to TRBJ2-6, with a tentative D call TRBD1 (5 bases). The CDR3 is made up of 18 amino acids. Trimming removed 6 bases from V and 4 bases from J, with 22 bases in between. Per the germline V gene, CDR1 is MDHEN and CDR2 is SYDVKM. The CDR3: CASRSTSINPGGANVLTF. In DNA form, the CDR3 reads TGTGCCAGCAGGTCAACATCTATAAACCCAGGGGGGGCCAACGTCCTGACTTTC.

The chain links TRBV6-5 to TRBJ1-6; D not resolved. Looked up from germline, CDR1 is MNHEY and CDR2 is SVGAGI. Trimming took 4 bases from V and 14 from J, leaving 15 bases between them. This CDR3 spans 13 amino acids. CDR3 protein: CASSSTPSGALHF. The CDR3 DNA is TGTGCCAGCAGTTCGACCCCTAGCGGGGCCCTCCACTTT.

This chain links TRBV2 with TRBJ2-7; D possibly corresponds to TRBD2 (7 bases). CDR1 SNHLY and CDR2 FYNNEI come from the germline V gene. V was shortened by 8 bases and J by 1 base, with 12 bases between the two germline ends. CDR3 size: 13 residues. The CDR3 DNA follows: TGTGCCAGCCAAGGGGGGGATTCCTACGAGCAGTACTTC. This translates into CASQGGDSYEQYF.

V gene TRBV5-6 combines with J gene TRBJ1-2; TRBD1 aligns across 7 bases. V dropped 4 bases and J dropped 8; count of bases not matched to a gene: 11. Per germline, CDR1 SGHDT and CDR2 YYEEEE. The CDR3 contains 14 residues. DNA of the CDR3: TGTGCCAGCAGCCGAATGGACAGGCCCGGCGGCTACACCTTC. Protein sequence: CASSRMDRPGGYTF.

This chain links TRBV5-1 with TRBJ1-6; the match to TRBD1 covers 7 bases. The germline V gene encodes CDR1 SGHRS and CDR2 YFSETQ. This CDR3 spans 16 amino acids. V was clipped by 2 bases and J by 7 bases; unmatched bases: 9. The CDR3 loop is CASSFFGTEPNSPLHF. CDR3 nucleotide sequence: TGCGCCAGCAGCTTTTTCGGGACAGAACCGAATTCACCCCTCCACTTT. Using reference TRBV5-1 and TRBJ1-6 for the parts outside the CDR3, the full variable domain is KAGVTQTPRYLIKTRGQQVTLSCSPISGHRSVSWYQQTPGQGLQFLFEYFSETQRNKGNFPGRFSGRQFSNSRSEMNVSTLELGDSALYLCASSFFGTEPNSPLHFGNGTRLTVT.

The V gene is TRBV5-4, the J gene TRBJ1-2, with D perhaps matching TRBD1 (5 bases). Germline V gene data show CDR1 as SGHNT and CDR2 as YYREEE (reference sequence). CDR3 size: 12 residues. The germline V and J ends were trimmed by 1 base and 4 bases, with 5 bases remaining between them. CDR3 DNA: TGTGCCAGCAGCTTGCAGGGCTATGGCTACACCTTC. Translating it yields CASSLQGYGYTF.

The CDR3 nucleotides are TGTGCCAGCAGTTTCCAGGACAGTAGGGACACTGAAGCTTTCTTT. This encodes CASSFQDSRDTEAFF. The chain employs TRBV27 and TRBJ1-1; a possible D gene is TRBD1 (6 bases). The length of the CDR3 is 15 residues. CDR1 is MNHEY, CDR2 SMNVEV, per germline (reference sequence). V was clipped by 3 bases and J by 3 bases, with 14 bases between them.

The chain couples TRBV7-2 to TRBJ1-4, with 7 bases lining up with TRBD1. The CDR3 runs to 14 residues. Germline trimming cut 4 bases from V and 7 bases from J; bases unmatched to any gene: 6. Germline V gene data show CDR1 as SGHTA and CDR2 as FQGNSA. For the CDR3, the DNA is TGTGCCAGCAGCTCCAGACAGGGAAGTGAAAAACTGTTTTTT. This sequence encodes CASSSRQGSEKLFF. Looking up the rest from reference TRBV7-2 and TRBJ1-4 gives the full variable domain: GAGVSQSPSNKVTEKGKDVELRCDPISGHTALYWYRQSLGQGLEFLIYFQGNSAPDKSGLPSDRFSAERTGGSVSTLTIQRTQQEDSAVYLCASSSRQGSEKLFFGSGTQLSVL.

In this sample, this clone turned up a few times. The chain has TRBV5-1 and TRBJ2-1; 8 bases fit TRBD2. V shed 0 bases, J shed 6 bases, and the junction held 8 bases outside the gene matches. This CDR3 spans 16 amino acids. Per germline, CDR1 SGHRS and CDR2 YFSETQ. The chain's CDR3 is CASSLVAGGRGNEQFF. The CDR3 nucleotides are TGCGCCAGCAGCTTGGTTGCGGGGGGCCGGGGCAATGAGCAGTTCTTC. The whole variable domain, filled in from reference TRBV5-1 and TRBJ2-1, reads KAGVTQTPRYLIKTRGQQVTLSCSPISGHRSVSWYQQTPGQGLQFLFEYFSETQRNKGNFPGRFSGRQFSNSRSEMNVSTLELGDSALYLCASSLVAGGRGNEQFFGPGTRLTVL.